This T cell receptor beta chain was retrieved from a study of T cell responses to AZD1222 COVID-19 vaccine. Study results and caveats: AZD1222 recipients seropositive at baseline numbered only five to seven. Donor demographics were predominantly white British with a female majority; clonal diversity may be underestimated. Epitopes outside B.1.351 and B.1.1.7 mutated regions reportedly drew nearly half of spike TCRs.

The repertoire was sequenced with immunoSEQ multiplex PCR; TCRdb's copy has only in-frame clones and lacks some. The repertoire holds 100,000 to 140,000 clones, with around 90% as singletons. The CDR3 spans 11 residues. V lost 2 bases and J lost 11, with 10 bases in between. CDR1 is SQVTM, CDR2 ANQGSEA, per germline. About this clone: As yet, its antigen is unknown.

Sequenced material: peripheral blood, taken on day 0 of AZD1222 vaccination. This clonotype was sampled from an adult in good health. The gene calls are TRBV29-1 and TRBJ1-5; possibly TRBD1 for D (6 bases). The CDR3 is CSVEQGLAQHF. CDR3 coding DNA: TGCAGCGTTGAACAGGGGTTAGCCCAGCATTTT.